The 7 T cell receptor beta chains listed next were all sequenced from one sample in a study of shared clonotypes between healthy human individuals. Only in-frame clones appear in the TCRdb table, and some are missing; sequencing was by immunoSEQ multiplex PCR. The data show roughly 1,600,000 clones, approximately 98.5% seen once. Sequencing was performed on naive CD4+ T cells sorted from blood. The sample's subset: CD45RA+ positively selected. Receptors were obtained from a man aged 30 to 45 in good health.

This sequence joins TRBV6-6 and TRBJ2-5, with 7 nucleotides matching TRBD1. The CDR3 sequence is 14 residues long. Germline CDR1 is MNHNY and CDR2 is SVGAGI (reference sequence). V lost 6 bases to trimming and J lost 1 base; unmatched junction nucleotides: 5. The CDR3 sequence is CASRPDRVQETQYF. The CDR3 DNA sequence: TGTGCCAGCAGGCCCGACAGGGTCCAAGAGACCCAGTACTTC.

The CDR3 bases are TGTGCCAGCAGGTTAGCGGGAGGTAATGAGCAGTTCTTC. This encodes CASRLAGGNEQFF. The chain has TRBV5-6 and TRBJ2-1, with 10 nucleotides matching TRBD2. Unmatched junction bases numbered 3, after V lost 5 bases and J lost 7 bases. The CDR3 has 13 amino acids. Germline values: CDR1 SGHDT, CDR2 YYEEEE.

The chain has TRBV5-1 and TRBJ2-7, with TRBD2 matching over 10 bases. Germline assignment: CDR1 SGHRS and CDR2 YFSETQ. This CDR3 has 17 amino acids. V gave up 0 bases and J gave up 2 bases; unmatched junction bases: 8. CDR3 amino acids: CASSLVLAGTGAYEQYF. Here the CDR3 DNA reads TGCGCCAGCAGCTTGGTACTAGCGGGGACCGGAGCCTACGAGCAGTACTTC.

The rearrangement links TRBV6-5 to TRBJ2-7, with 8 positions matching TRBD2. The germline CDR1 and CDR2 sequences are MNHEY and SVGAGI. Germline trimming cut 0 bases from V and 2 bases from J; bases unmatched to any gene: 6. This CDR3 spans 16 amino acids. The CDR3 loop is CASSYSSPAGAYEQYF. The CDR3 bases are TGTGCCAGCAGTTACTCGTCGCCAGCGGGAGCCTACGAGCAGTACTTC.

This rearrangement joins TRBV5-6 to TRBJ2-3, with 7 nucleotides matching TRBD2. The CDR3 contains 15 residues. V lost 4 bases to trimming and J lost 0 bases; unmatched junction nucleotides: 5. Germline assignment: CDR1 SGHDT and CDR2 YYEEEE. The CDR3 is CASSRSSGSTDTQYF. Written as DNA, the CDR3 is TGTGCCAGCAGCCGTTCTAGCGGTAGCACAGATACGCAGTATTTT.

The CDR3 DNA reads TGTGCCAGCAGCACCCTTGGCGGACTAACCGGGGAGCTGTTTTTT. Translation gives CASSTLGGLTGELFF. The J gene is TRBJ2-2, the V gene TRBV9; D is perhaps TRBD2 (6 bases). Trimming left V 4 bases short and J 5 bases short, with 15 bases between. Per germline, CDR1 SGDLS and CDR2 YYNGEE. This CDR3 is built from 15 residues.

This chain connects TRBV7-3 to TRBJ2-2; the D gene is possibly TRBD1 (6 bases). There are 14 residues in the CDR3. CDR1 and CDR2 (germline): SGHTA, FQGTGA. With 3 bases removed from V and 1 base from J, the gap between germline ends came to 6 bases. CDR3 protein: CASSLTGNTGELFF. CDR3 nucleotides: TGTGCCAGCAGCTTGACAGGGAACACCGGGGAGCTGTTTTTT.